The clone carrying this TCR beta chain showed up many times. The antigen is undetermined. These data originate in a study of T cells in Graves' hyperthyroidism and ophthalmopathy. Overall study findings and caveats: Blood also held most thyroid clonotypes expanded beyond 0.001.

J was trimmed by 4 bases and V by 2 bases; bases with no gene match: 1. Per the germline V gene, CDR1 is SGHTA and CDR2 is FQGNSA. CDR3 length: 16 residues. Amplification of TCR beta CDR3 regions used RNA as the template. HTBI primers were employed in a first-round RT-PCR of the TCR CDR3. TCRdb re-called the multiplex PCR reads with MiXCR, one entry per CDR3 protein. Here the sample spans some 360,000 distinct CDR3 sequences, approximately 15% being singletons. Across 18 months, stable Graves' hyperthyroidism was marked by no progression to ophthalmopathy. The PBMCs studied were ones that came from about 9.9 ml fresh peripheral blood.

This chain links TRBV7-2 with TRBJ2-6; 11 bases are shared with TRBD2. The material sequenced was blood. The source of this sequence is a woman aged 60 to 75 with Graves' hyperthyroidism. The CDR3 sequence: CASSLRLAGGANVLTF. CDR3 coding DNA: TGTGCCAGCAGCTTAAGACTAGCGGGAGGGGCCAACGTCCTGACTTTC.